The present T cell receptor (beta chain) was sequenced within a study of EBV T-cell therapy then PD-1 blockade in nasopharyngeal carcinoma. From germline, CDR1 is SGDLS and CDR2 YYNGEE. This CDR3 has 15 amino acids. V lost 0 bases and J 0 bases, leaving 7 bases between the germline ends. Treatment noted: AdE1-LMPpoly-expanded autologous EBV-specific T-cell therapy followed by anti-PD-1 nivolumab. Note on this clone: Its antigen is still unknown.

Sequenced by immunoSEQ multiplex PCR; TCRdb stores in-frame clones only, minus some. Of roughly 20,000 clones detected, approximately 88% appear once; the ten largest clones hold around 30%. This chain links TRBV9 with TRBJ1-3; D gene unclear. The sample consisted of CD8+ T cells from blood, taken at roughly day 35 from a patient whose treatment included autologous EBV-specific T cells and nivolumab. This TCR came from a man aged 35-49 years with nasopharyngeal carcinoma. CDR3 sequence (DNA): TGTGCCAGCAGCGTAGAAGGGTTCTCTGGAAACACCATATATTTT. Protein: CASSVEGFSGNTIYF.